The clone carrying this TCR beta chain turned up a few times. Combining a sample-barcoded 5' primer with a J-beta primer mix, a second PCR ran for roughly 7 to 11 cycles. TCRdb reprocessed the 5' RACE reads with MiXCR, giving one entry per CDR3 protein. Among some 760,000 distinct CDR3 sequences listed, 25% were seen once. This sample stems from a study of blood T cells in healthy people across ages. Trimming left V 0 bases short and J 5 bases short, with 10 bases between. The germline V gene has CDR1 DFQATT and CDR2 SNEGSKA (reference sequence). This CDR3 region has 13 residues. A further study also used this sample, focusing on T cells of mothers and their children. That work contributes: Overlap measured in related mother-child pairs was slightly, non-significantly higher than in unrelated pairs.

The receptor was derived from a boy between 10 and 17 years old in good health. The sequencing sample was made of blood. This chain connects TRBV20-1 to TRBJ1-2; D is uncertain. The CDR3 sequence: CSARDGSRYGYTF. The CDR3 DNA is TGCAGTGCTAGAGATGGCAGTCGGTATGGCTACACCTTC.